This T cell receptor (beta chain) was sequenced for a study of identical twins. Notes on the study in general: The abundant beta clonotypes from cord blood had fewer insertions, and memory repertoires had none of this.

CDR1 MGHRA and CDR2 YSYEKL come from the germline V gene. The ends were cut back, 4 bases at V and 2 bases at J, with 14 bases in the middle. The CDR3 extends over 15 amino acids. This clonotype was found a few times. Antigen: not known. TCRdb reanalysed the 5' RACE reads using MiXCR and keeps one entry per CDR3 protein. Of about 240,000 distinct CDR3 sequences listed, about 10% are singletons. The chain is built from TRBV4-1 and TRBJ2-5; no definite D call. The sample taken for sequencing was memory T cells sorted from blood. The receptor's source is a man between 50 and 59 years old in good health. The CDR3 coding sequence is TGCGCCAGCAGCCGTATACAGTACTCACAAGAGACCCAGTACTTC. Translating it yields CASSRIQYSQETQYF.